This TCR beta chain was captured by sequencing in a study of T cell responses to AZD1222 COVID-19 vaccine. In the case of this clone: Antigen specificity is unknown.

Study results and limitations: Only a handful of people who got AZD1222 tested seropositive at baseline.

TCRdb's table, derived via immunoSEQ multiplex PCR, lists solely in-frame clones and lacks some. The repertoire consists of roughly 150,000 clones, with 90% occurring once and the leading ten covering approximately 1.6%. This material consisted of peripheral blood, taken 28 days after the second AZD1222 dose. This sequence originates from an adult who received the AZD1222 COVID-19 vaccine.

Written as DNA, the CDR3 is TGTGCCAGCTCACCACCAGGGGGAAAAACCGGGGAGCTGTTTTTT. It encodes CASSPPGGKTGELFF. The V gene is TRBV18, the J gene TRBJ2-2; a weak D match, TRBD1 (6 bases). The CDR3 length is 15 residues. CDR1 and CDR2 from the germline V gene are KGHSH and LQKENI. V gave up 0 bases and J gave up 5 bases, with 10 bases separating them.